This T cell receptor beta chain was recorded in a study of blood T cell repertoires in COVID-19. Study background: T cells, B-cell-depleted T cells, or PBMCs supplied cDNA or gDNA.

The table came from immunoSEQ multiplex PCR; TCRdb's copy has only in-frame clones and leaves some out. The table lists around 230,000 clones, over 85% of them singletons. The germline V gene encodes CDR1 MNHEY and CDR2 SVGEGT. CDR3 length equals 15 residues. Trimming took 5 bases from V and 4 from J, leaving 16 bases between them. The J gene is TRBJ2-3, the V gene TRBV6-2 or TRBV6-3; tentative D call: TRBD2 (5 bases). Sequenced: PBMCs or T cells enriched from blood (not recorded which). The TCR comes from a woman in her 30s with acute COVID-19. The CDR3 loop is CASSPGPWGADTQYF. CDR3 nucleotides: TGTGCCAGCAGTCCAGGACCCTGGGGAGCAGATACGCAGTATTTT.